What follows are 11 T cell receptor beta chains derived from one specimen sequenced in a study of cytomegalovirus exposure and HLA in healthy donors. Both 60 Vbeta primers and 13 Jbeta primers went into the PCR. Profiled with immunoSEQ multiplex PCR; TCRdb holds only in-frame clones, not every one. The sample lists 80,000 to 100,000 clones, approximately 83% occurring once. Sequencing was done on a sample of PBMCs. The source of these receptors is a female donor in good health and CMV-seropositive.

The chain couples TRBV29-1 to TRBJ1-5; 9 bases match TRBD1. The CDR3 spans 13 residues. Germline values: CDR1 SQVTM, CDR2 ANQGSEA. V lost 4 bases to trimming and J lost 11 bases; unmatched junction nucleotides: 9. CDR3 in amino acids: CSVGTGDGKAQHF. CDR3 nucleotides: TGCAGCGTTGGGACAGGGGACGGTAAGGCCCAGCATTTT.

The chain is built from TRBV5-4 and TRBJ1-1; TRBD1 agrees at 11 bases. CDR3 length equals 17 residues. In germline, CDR1 is SGHNT, CDR2 YYREEE (reference sequence). Trimming removed 0 bases from V and 4 bases from J; junction bases left unmatched: 8. CDR3 sequence: CASSLEPGTGGATEAFF. As DNA, the CDR3 is TGTGCCAGCAGCTTGGAACCCGGGACAGGGGGTGCCACTGAAGCTTTCTTT.

The CDR3 coding sequence is TGTGCCAGTAGTATGGGGACAGGGGTCGACGAGCAGTACTTC. It codes for CASSMGTGVDEQYF. The genes are TRBV19 and TRBJ2-7, with TRBD1 identical over 10 bases. The CDR3 has 14 amino acids. In germline, CDR1 is LNHDA, CDR2 SQIVND (reference sequence). Trimming took 3 bases from V and 5 from J; bases not matched to a gene: 4.

This chain connects TRBV19 to TRBJ2-1, with D maybe TRBD2 (6 bases). V lost 6 bases to trimming and J lost 4 bases, with 10 bases between them. CDR1 is LNHDA and CDR2 is SQIVND in the germline V gene (reference sequence). The CDR3 totals 13 residues. The CDR3 protein is CASRPAGYNEQFF. The CDR3 DNA sequence: TGTGCCAGTAGGCCCGCGGGGTACAATGAGCAGTTCTTC.

The chain recombines TRBV4-1 with TRBJ1-5; no clear D. V was trimmed by 9 bases and J by 3 bases, leaving 18 bases between them. Per the germline V gene, CDR1 is MGHRA and CDR2 is YSYEKL. The CDR3 consists of 15 residues. For the CDR3, the DNA is TGCGCCAGTAGACCCGAGGAGGTGTTCAATCAGCCCCAGCATTTT. Its translation is CASRPEEVFNQPQHF.

The chain links TRBV14 to TRBJ2-1; possible D gene TRBD2, 6 bases. The germline V and J ends were trimmed by 8 bases and 4 bases, with 12 bases remaining between them. The V gene's germline CDR1 is SGHDN and CDR2 FVKESK. The CDR3 runs to 13 residues. CDR3 nucleotides: TGTGCCAGCGCAGTAGGGACTTACAATGAGCAGTTCTTC. It yields the protein CASAVGTYNEQFF.

The gene calls are TRBV10-3 and TRBJ2-7, with a tentative D call TRBD1 (6 bases). This CDR3 region has 15 residues. Germline loops: CDR1 ENHRY, CDR2 SYGVKD. The V gene lost 6 bases and the J gene lost 2 bases, with 17 bases spanning the gap. The CDR3 region is CAIRDQDRTPYEQYF. DNA for the CDR3: TGTGCCATCAGAGACCAAGACAGGACCCCCTACGAGCAGTACTTC.

The V gene is TRBV28, the J gene TRBJ1-6; 8 bases match TRBD1. After removal of 2 bases from V and 10 bases from J, the junction contained 16 bases not matched to a gene. The V gene's germline CDR1 is MDHEN and CDR2 SYDVKM. The CDR3 is made up of 18 amino acids. The CDR3, as DNA: TGTGCCAGCAGTTTAGTCCGGGACAGGCCCTCATTGGGGTCACCCCTCCACTTT. Translation: CASSLVRDRPSLGSPLHF.

The rearrangement links TRBV5-1 to TRBJ2-3; D perhaps matches TRBD1 (6 bases). Germline CDR1 reads SGHRS; CDR2 reads YFSETQ. Deletions cut 2 bases from V and 4 bases from J, with 14 bases between. The CDR3 sequence is 15 residues long. CDR3 DNA: TGCGCCAGCAGCTTACAGGGAATCGGGCCAGATACGCAGTATTTT. Its protein is CASSLQGIGPDTQYF. The variable domain in full, with the rest retrieved from reference TRBV5-1 and TRBJ2-3, is KAGVTQTPRYLIKTRGQQVTLSCSPISGHRSVSWYQQTPGQGLQFLFEYFSETQRNKGNFPGRFSGRQFSNSRSEMNVSTLELGDSALYLCASSLQGIGPDTQYFGPGTRLTVL.

The J gene is TRBJ2-7, the V gene TRBV6-1; TRBD1 agrees at 9 bases. The ends lost 7 bases at V and 4 bases at J; junction bases unmatched: 5. The length of the CDR3 is 13 residues. The germline CDR1 and CDR2 sequences are MNHNS and SASEGT. CDR3 DNA sequence: TGTGCCAGCAAGACGACAGGGGGTTACGAGCAGTACTTC. Translating gives CASKTTGGYEQYF.

The chain joins TRBV5-6 to TRBJ2-1, with TRBD2 matching 11 bases. This CDR3 is built from 17 residues. V lost 1 base to trimming and J lost 7 bases; unmatched junction nucleotides: 10. Germline V gene sequence: CDR1 SGHDT, CDR2 YYEEEE. The CDR3 region has the DNA TGTGCCAGCAGCTTGTCGATGGCTAGCGGGGGGATTAATGAGCAGTTCTTC. As protein: CASSLSMASGGINEQFF.